This T cell receptor (beta chain) was captured by sequencing in a study of T cell repertoires in cytomegalovirus infection. Study-wide results and limits: People with CMV and the relevant HLA were identified by cumulative public TCR beta family frequency.

TCRdb redid the calling of the reads with MiXCR, one entry per CDR3 protein. The table records roughly 700,000 distinct CDR3 sequences, 33% of them present only once. As concerns this clonotype: No antigen is known for it.

Germline V gene lookup returns CDR1 SNHLY and CDR2 FYNNEI. The CDR3 has 11 residues. The V gene lost 7 bases and the J gene lost 6 bases, with 7 bases spanning the gap. The sample here was cultured PBMCs, taken from culture after CMV antigen stimulation. The sequence derives from a human donor in good health (CMV status not recorded). Some clones in this sample may be carry-over from other donors' samples. The rearrangement uses TRBV2 and TRBJ2-1; D gene unclear. In DNA form, the CDR3 reads TGTGCCAGCACCCAGGTCAATGAGCAGTTCTTC. It codes for CASTQVNEQFF. Full variable domain (rest looked up from reference TRBV2 and TRBJ2-1): EPEVTQTPSHQVTQMGQEVILRCVPISNHLYFYWYRQILGQKVEFLVSFYNNEISEKSEIFDDQFSVERPDGSNFTLKIRSTKLEDSAMYFCASTQVNEQFFGPGTRLTVL.